This T cell receptor (beta chain) emerged from a study of molecular identifiers for immune sequencing clone quantification. The V and J ends lost 5 bases and 4 bases respectively, with 11 bases between them. Germline V gene data show CDR1 as SEHNR and CDR2 as FQNEAQ (reference sequence). The CDR3 is 13 residues long. The authors built bulk TCR libraries by previously described methods with listed TCR primers. A single record per CDR3 protein comes from TCRdb applying MiXCR to the PCR reads. Of roughly 630,000 distinct CDR3 sequences detected, about 25% appear once; the ten largest clones hold 0.78%. In this sample, this clonotype turned up many times.

This clonotype was sampled from a human donor in good health. Some libraries in this study had Jurkat cell RNA spiked in. The V and J genes are TRBV7-9 and TRBJ2-5; D is unclear. The sample was naive CD8+ T cells from blood, with Jurkat cell RNA spiked in. Regarding subset: FACS-sorted CD8+CD4-CCR7+CD45RA+ naive T cells. CDR3: CASSEPTGETQYF. In DNA form, the CDR3 reads TGTGCCAGCAGCGAGCCTACCGGAGAGACCCAGTACTTC. The variable domain in full, completed from reference TRBV7-9 and TRBJ2-5, reads DTGVSQNPRHKITKRGQNVTFRCDPISEHNRLYWYRQTLGQGPEFLTYFQNEAQLEKSRLLSDRFSAERPKGSFSTLEIQRTEQGDSAMYLCASSEPTGETQYFGPGTRLLVL.